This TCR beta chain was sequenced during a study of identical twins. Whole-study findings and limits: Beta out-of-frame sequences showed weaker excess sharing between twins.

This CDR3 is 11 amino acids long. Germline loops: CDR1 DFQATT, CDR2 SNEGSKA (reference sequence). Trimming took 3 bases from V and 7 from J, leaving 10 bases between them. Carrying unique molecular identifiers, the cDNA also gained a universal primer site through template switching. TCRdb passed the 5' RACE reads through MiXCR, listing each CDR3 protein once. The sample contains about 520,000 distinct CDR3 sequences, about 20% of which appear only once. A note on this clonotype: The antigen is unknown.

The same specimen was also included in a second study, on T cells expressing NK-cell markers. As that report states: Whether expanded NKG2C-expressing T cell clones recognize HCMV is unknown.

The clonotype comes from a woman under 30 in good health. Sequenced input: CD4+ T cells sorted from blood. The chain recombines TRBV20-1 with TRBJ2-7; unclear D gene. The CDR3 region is CSASGRKEQYF. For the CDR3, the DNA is TGCAGTGCTAGTGGGCGAAAAGAGCAGTACTTC.